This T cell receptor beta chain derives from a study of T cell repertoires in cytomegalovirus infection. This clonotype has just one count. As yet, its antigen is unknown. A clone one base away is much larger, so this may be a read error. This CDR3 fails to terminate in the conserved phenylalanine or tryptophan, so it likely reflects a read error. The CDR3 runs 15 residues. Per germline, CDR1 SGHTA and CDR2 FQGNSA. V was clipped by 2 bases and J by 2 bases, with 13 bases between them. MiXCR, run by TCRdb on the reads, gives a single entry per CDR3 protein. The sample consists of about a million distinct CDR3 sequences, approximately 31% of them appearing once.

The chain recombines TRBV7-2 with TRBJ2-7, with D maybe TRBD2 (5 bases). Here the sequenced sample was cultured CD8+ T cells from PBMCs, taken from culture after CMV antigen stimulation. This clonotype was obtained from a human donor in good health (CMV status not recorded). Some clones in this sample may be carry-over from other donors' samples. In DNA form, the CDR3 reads TGTGCCAGCAGCTTAAGTCCAGCGGTGACCTACGAGCAGTACTGC. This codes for CASSLSPAVTYEQYC.